What follows is one T cell receptor (beta chain) and its context. This entry comes from a study of blood T cell repertoires in COVID-19. Whole-study context: The origin of the acute and convalescent COVID-19 samples was the United States, Italy and Spain. Sample material is recorded as cDNA or gDNA derived from T cells, B-cell-depleted T cells, or PBMCs.

Germline-derived CDR1 and CDR2 are MNHEY and SMNVEV (reference sequence). Trimming took 1 base from V and 5 from J, leaving 12 bases between them. This CDR3 comprises 14 residues. Methods used by the authors: Counts of nucleated cells, estimated from reference gene primer amplification, were obtained. Profiled with immunoSEQ multiplex PCR; TCRdb holds only in-frame clones, not every one. From that table come the V and J calls and clone size; the DNA was used to work out D and trimming. The sample holds about 33,000 clones; just over 85% are singletons and the top ten take about 6.3%. The V gene is TRBV27, the J gene TRBJ2-7; D gene uncertain. The sequence came from a human donor in a cohort sampled during active COVID-19. Input material: peripheral blood. CDR3 nucleotides: TGTGCCAGCAGTTTATACCCCCCAGTGGACGAGCAGTACTTC. Residues: CASSLYPPVDEQYF.